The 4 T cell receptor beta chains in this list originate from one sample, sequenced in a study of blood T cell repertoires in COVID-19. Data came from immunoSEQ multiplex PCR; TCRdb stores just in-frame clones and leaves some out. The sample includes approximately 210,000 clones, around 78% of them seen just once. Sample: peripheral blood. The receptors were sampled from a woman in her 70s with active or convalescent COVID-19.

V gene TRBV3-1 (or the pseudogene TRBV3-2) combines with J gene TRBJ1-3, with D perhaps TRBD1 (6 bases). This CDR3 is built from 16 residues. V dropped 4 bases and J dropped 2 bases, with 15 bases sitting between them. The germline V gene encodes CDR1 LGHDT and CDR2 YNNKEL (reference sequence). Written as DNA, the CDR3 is TGTGCCAGCAGCCTCCTACAGGGCCTCCCTGGAAACACCATATATTTT. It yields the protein CASSLLQGLPGNTIYF.

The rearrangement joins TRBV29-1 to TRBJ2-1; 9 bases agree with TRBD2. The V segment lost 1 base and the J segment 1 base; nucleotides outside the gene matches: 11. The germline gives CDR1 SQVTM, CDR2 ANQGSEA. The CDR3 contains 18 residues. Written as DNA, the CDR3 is TGCAGCGTTGAAGGGGGGGAAGTTAGCGGGAGTTCCTACAATGAGCAGTTCTTC. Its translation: CSVEGGEVSGSSYNEQFF.

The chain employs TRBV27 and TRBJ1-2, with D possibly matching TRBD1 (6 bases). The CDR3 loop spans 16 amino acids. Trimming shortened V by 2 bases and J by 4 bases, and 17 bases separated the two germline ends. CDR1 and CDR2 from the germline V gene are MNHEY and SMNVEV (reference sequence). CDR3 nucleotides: TGTGCCAGCAGTTTAAATTCAGCCCAGGGGTTCTATGGCTACACCTTC. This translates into CASSLNSAQGFYGYTF.

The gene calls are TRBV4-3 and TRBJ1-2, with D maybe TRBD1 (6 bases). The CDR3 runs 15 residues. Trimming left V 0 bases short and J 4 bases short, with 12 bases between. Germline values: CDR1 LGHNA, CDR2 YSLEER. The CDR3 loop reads CASSQEGASPYGYTF. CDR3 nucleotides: TGCGCCAGCAGCCAAGAGGGGGCGTCTCCCTATGGCTACACCTTC.